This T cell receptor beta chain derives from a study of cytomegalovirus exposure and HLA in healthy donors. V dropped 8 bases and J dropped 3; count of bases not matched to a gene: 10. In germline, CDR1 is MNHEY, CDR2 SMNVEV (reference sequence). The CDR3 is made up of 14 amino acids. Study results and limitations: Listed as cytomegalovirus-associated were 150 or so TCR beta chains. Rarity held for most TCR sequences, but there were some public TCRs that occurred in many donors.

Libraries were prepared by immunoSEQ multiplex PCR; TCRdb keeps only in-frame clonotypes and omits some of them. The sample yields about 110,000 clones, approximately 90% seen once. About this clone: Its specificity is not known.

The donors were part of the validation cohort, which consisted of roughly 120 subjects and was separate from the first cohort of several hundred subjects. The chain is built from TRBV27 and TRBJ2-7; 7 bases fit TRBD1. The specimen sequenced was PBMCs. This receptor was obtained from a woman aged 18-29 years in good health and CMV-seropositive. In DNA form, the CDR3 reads TGTGCCAGCGCCTCCGGGACAGCCTTCTACGAGCAGTACTTC. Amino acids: CASASGTAFYEQYF.